The table lists the clone carrying this T cell receptor beta chain with a few counts. This sample's time point: patch test 1, 2 weeks after DPC sensitization. The treatment: therapeutic diphenylcyclopropenone sensitization with weekly scalp DPC. This sample was taken from a study of human T cells and chemical hapten exposure. Individual cDNA molecules each carried unique molecular identifiers attached by the library. TCRdb used MiXCR to reprocess the RACE reads, holding one entry per CDR3 protein. The repertoire holds some 190,000 distinct CDR3 sequences, about a fifth seen once, with about 7% in the top ten. Germline assignment: CDR1 SQVTM and CDR2 ANQGSEA. This CDR3 has 13 residues. The V gene lost 4 bases and the J gene lost 2 bases, with 12 bases spanning the gap.

The receptor was isolated from a woman aged 45 to 65 with alopecia areata. Some clones in this sample may be carry-over from other donors' samples. Sequenced material: whole blood, taken in connection with sensitization to the hapten diphenylcyclopropenone (DPC). The rearrangement links TRBV29-1 to TRBJ2-7; D remains ambiguous. The CDR3 sequence: CSVVFSTPYEQYF. The CDR3, as DNA: TGCAGCGTTGTCTTCAGTACACCCTACGAGCAGTACTTC.